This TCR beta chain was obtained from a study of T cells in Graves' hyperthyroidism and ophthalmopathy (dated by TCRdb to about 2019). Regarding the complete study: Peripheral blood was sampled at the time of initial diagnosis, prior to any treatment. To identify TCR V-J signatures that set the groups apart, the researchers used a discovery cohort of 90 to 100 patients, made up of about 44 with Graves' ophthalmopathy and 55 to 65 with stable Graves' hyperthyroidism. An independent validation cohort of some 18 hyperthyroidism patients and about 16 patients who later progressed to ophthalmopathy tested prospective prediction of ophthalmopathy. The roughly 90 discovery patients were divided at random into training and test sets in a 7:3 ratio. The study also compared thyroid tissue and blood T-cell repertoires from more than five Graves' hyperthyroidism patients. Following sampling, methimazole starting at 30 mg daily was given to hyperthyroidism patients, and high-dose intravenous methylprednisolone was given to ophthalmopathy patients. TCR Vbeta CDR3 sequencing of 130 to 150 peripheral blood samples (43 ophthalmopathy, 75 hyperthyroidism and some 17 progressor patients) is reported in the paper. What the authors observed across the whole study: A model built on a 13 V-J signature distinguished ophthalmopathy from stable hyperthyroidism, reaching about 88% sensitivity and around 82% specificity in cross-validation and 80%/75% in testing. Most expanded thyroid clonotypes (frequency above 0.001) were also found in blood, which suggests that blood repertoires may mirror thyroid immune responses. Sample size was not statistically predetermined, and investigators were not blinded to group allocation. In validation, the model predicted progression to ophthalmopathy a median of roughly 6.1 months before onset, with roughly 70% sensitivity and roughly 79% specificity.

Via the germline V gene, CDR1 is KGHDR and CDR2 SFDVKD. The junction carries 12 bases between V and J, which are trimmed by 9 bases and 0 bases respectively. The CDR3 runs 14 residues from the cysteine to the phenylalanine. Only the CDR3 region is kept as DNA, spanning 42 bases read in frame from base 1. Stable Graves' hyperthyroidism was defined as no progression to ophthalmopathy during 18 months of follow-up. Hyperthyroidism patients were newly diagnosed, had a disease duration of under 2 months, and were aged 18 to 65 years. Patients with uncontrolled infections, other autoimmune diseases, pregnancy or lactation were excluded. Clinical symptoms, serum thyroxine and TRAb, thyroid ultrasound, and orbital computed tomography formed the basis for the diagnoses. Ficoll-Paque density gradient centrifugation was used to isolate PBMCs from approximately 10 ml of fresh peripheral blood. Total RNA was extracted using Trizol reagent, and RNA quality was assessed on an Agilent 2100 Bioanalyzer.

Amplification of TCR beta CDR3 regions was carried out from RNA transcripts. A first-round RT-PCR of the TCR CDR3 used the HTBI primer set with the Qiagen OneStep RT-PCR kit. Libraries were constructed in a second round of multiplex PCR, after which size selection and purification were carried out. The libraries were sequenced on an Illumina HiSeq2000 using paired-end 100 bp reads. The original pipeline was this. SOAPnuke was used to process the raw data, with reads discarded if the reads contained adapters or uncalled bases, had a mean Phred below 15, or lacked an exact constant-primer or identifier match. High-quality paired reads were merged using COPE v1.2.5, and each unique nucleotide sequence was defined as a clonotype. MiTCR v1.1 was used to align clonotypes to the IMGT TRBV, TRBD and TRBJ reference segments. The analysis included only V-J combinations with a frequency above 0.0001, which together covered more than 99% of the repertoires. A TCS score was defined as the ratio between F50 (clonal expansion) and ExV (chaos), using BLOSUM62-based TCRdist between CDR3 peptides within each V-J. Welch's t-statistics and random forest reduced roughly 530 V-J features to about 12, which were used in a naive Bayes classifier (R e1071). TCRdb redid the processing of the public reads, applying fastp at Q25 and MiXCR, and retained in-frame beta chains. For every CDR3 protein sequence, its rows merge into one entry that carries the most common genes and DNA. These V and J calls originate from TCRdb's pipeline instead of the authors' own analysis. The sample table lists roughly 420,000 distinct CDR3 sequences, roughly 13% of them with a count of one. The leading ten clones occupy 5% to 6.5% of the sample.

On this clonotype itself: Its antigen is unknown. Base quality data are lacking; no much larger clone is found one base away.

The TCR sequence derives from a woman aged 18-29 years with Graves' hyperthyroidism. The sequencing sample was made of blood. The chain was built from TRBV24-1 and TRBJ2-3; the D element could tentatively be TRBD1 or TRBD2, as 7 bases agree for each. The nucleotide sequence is TGTGCCACCCGGGGGGACAGAAGCACAGATACGCAGTATTTT. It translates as CATRGDRSTDTQYF.